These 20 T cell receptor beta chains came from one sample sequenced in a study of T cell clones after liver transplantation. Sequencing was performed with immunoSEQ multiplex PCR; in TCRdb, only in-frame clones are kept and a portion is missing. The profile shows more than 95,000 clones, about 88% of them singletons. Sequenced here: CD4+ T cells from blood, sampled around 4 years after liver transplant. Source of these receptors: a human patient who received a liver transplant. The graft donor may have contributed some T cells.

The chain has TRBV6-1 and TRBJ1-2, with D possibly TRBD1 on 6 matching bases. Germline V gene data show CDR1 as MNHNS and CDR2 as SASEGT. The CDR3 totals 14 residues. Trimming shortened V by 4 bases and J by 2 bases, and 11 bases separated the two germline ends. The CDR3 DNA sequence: TGTGCCAGCAGTGCTGGGACAACCAACTATGGCTACACCTTC. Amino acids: CASSAGTTNYGYTF.

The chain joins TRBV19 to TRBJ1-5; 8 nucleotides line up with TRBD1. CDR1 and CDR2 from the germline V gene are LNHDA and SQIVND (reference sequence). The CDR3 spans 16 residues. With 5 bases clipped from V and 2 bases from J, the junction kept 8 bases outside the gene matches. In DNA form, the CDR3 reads TGTGCCAGTAGTGGCGACAGGGGTGTAGGCAATCAGCCCCAGCATTTT. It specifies CASSGDRGVGNQPQHF.

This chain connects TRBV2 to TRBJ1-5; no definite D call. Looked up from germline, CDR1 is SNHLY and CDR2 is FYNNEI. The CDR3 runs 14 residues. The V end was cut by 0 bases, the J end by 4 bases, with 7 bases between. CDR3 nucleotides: TGTGCCAGCAGTGAAGCGGCACCGAATCAGCCCCAGCATTTT. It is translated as CASSEAAPNQPQHF. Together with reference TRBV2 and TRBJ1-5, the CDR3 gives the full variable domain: EPEVTQTPSHQVTQMGQEVILRCVPISNHLYFYWYRQILGQKVEFLVSFYNNEISEKSEIFDDQFSVERPDGSNFTLKIRSTKLEDSAMYFCASSEAAPNQPQHFGDGTRLSIL.

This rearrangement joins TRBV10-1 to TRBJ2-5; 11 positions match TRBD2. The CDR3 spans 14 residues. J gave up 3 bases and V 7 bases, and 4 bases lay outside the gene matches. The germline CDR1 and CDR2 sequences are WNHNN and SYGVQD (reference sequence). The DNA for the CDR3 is TGCGCCAGCAATAATAGCGGGGGGGAAGAGACCCAGTACTTC. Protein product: CASNNSGGEETQYF.

The CDR3 sequence is CASSFGLEGDTQYF. The CDR3 region has the DNA TGTGCCAGCAGCTTCGGACTTGAGGGAGATACGCAGTATTTT. The V and J genes are TRBV7-2 and TRBJ2-3, with a possible D match to TRBD2 (5 bases). V was shortened by 3 bases and J by 5 bases, with 12 bases between the two germline ends. CDR3 length: 14 amino acids. Germline CDR1 and CDR2: SGHTA and FQGNSA.

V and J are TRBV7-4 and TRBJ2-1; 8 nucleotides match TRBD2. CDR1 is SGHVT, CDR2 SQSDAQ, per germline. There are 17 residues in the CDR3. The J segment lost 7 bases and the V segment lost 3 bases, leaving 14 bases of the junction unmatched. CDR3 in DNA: TGTGCCAGCAGCTTCAGCGGGGGAAGGTTCTGGGCAAATGAGCAGTTCTTC. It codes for CASSFSGGRFWANEQFF.

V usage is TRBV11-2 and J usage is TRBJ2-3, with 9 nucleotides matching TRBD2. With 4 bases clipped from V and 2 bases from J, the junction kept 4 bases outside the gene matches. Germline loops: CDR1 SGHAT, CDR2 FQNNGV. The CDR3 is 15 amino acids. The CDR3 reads CASSSSGGPTDTQYF. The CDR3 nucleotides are TGTGCCAGCAGCTCGAGCGGGGGGCCCACAGATACGCAGTATTTT.

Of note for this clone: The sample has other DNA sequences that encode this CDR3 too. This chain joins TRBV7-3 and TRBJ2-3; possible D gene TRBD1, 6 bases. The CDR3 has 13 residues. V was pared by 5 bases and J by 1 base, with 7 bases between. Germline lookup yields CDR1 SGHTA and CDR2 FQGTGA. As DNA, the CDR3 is TGTGCCAGCAGCGCAGGGGGCACAGATACGCAGTATTTT. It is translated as CASSAGGTDTQYF.

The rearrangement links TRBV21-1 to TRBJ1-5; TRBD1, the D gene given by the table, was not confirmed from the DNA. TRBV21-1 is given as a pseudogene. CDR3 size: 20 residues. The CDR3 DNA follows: TGTGCCAGCAGCAAAGCCTACAGGGGCCAGAGGTATATTCGATCAGCCCCCCAGCATTTT. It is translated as CASSKAYRGQRYIRSAPQHF.

The chain's CDR3 is CASSQDHTGFRSYGYTF. DNA for the CDR3: TGCGCCAGCAGCCAAGATCATACAGGTTTTAGGAGTTATGGCTACACCTTC. V usage is TRBV4-1 and J usage is TRBJ1-2, with D perhaps TRBD1 (5 bases). With 0 bases removed from V and 5 bases from J, the gap between germline ends came to 19 bases. Germline CDR1 reads MGHRA; CDR2 reads YSYEKL. This CDR3 has 17 residues.

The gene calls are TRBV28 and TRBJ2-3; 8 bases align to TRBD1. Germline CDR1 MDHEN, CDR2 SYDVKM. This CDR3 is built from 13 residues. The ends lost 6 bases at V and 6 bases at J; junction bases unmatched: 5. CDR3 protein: CASRGTGIDTQYF. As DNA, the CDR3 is TGTGCCAGCAGAGGGACAGGTATCGATACGCAGTATTTT.

The CDR3 here is CASSLEVGAISGNTIYF. The CDR3 DNA sequence: TGCGCCAGCAGCTTGGAGGTGGGGGCTATCTCTGGAAACACCATATATTTT. The chain links TRBV5-1 to TRBJ1-3; possible D gene TRBD1, 6 bases. Between the trimmed V and J ends, which lost 0 bases and 0 bases, there was a span of 13 bases. This CDR3 spans 17 amino acids. Germline V lookup: CDR1 SGHRS, CDR2 YFSETQ.

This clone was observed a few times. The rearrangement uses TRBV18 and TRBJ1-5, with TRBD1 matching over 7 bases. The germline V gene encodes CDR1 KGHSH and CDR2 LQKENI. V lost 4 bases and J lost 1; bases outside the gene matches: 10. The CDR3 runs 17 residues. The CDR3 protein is CASSLTAGGGSNQPQHF. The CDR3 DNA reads TGTGCCAGCTCACTAACCGCAGGGGGTGGAAGCAATCAGCCCCAGCATTTT.

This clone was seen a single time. The CDR3 loop is CASSSDRGNQPQHF. The CDR3 DNA sequence: TGTGCCAGCAGCTCGGACAGGGGTAATCAGCCCCAGCATTTT. The chain carries TRBV7-2 and TRBJ1-5; 9 bases map to TRBD1. Germline CDR1 SGHTA, CDR2 FQGNSA. The V gene end was trimmed by 4 bases and the J gene end by 4 bases; junction bases not matched to a gene: 2. The CDR3 spans 14 residues.

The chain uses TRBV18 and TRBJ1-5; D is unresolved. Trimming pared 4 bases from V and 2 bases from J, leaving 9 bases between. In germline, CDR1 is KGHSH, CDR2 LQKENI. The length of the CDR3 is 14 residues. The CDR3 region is CASSQKVGNQPQHF. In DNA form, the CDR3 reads TGTGCCAGCTCACAGAAAGTTGGCAATCAGCCCCAGCATTTT. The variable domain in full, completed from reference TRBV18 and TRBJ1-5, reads NAGVMQNPRHLVRRRGQEARLRCSPMKGHSHVYWYRQLPEEGLKFMVYLQKENIIDESGMPKERFSAEFPKEGPSILRIQQVVRGDSAAYFCASSQKVGNQPQHFGDGTRLSIL.

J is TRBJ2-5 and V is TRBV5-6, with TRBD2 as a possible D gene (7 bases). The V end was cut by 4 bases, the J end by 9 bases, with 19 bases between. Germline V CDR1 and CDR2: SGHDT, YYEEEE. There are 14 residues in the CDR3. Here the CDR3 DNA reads TGTGCCAGCAGCCCCCCCGGGGGGCGCGGGGCCCAGTACTTC. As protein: CASSPPGGRGAQYF.

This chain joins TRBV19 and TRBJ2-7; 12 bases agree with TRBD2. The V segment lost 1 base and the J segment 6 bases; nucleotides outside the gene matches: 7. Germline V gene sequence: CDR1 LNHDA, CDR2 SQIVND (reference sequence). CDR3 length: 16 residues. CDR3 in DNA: TGTGCCAGTAGTATAGGCGTCGCTAGCGGGAGGGTCGAGCAGTACTTC. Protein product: CASSIGVASGRVEQYF.

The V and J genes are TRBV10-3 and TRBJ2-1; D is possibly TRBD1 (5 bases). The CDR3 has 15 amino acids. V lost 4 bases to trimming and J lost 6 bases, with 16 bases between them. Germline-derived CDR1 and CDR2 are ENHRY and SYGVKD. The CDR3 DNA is TGTGCCATCAGTGGCAGGGTCCCAGTTGGCAATGAGCAGTTCTTC. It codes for CAISGRVPVGNEQFF.

Here the CDR3 reads CASSIGGEVVEKLFF. For the CDR3, the DNA is TGTGCCAGTAGTATCGGCGGGGAGGTTGTAGAAAAACTGTTTTTT. This chain links TRBV19 with TRBJ1-4; D not certain. Germline CDR1 reads LNHDA; CDR2 reads SQIVND (reference sequence). V was pared by 3 bases and J by 8 bases, with 16 bases between. The CDR3 extends over 15 amino acids.

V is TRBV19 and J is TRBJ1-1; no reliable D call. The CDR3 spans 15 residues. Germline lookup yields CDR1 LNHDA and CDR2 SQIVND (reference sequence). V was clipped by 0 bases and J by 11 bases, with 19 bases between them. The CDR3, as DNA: TGTGCCAGTAGTATAGAAGGTACCCGATTGGGAGCCGCTTTCTTT. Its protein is CASSIEGTRLGAAFF. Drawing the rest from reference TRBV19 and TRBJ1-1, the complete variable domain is DGGITQSPKYLFRKEGQNVTLSCEQNLNHDAMYWYRQDPGQGLRLIYYSQIVNDFQKGDIAEGYSVSREKKESFPLTVTSAQKNPTAFYLCASSIEGTRLGAAFFGQGTRLTVV.